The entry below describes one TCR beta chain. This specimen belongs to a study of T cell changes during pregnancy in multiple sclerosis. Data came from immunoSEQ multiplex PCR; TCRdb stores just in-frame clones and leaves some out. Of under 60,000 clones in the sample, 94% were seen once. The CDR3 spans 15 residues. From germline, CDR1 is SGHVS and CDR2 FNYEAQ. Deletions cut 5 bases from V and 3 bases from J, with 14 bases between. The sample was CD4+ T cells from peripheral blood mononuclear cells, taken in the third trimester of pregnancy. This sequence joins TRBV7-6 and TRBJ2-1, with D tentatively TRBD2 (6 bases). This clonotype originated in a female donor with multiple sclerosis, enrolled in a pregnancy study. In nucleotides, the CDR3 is TGTGCCAGCAGCCCGGGAGCAGGGAACTACAATGAGCAGTTCTTC. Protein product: CASSPGAGNYNEQFF.